What follows are 5 T cell receptor beta chains derived from one specimen sequenced in a study of vaccination and CD4 T cells after COVID-19. Treatment indicated: approximately 10-day PBMC culture with coronavirus spike peptide pools or control peptides (ViraFEST assay). With the Oncomine TCR Beta short-read assay, DNA from cultured CD4+ T cells was sequenced. TCRdb reprocessed the PCR reads with MiXCR, giving one entry per CDR3 protein. The sample contains about 11,000 distinct CDR3 sequences, 40% to 55% of which appear only once. For these receptors, no antigen is known. Input material: CD4+ T cells from blood, cultured in vitro. Receptor source: a human donor who had recovered from COVID-19.

The genes are TRBV6-1 and TRBJ1-5; D unresolved. Germline CDR1 reads MNHNS; CDR2 reads SASEGT. The CDR3 has 12 residues. Trimming shortened V by 4 bases and J by 9 bases, and 10 bases separated the two germline ends. CDR3 in DNA: TGTGCCAGCAGTGTTTCCGACTCGCCCCAGCATTTT. It codes for CASSVSDSPQHF.

This clonotype was seen a few times. The CDR3 spells CASSYDSSYNSPLHF. CDR3 nucleotides: TGTGCCAGCAGTTACGACAGCTCCTATAATTCACCCCTCCACTTT. The rearrangement uses TRBV6-2 or TRBV6-3 and TRBJ1-6; TRBD1 is a possible D gene (5 bases). The germline gives CDR1 MNHEY, CDR2 SVGEGT. The CDR3 length is 15 residues. V lost 2 bases to trimming and J lost 0 bases, with 5 bases between them.

This chain connects TRBV7-9 to TRBJ1-2, with D maybe TRBD1 (5 bases). Per germline, CDR1 SEHNR and CDR2 FQNEAQ (reference sequence). CDR3 length equals 12 residues. Trimming pared 3 bases from V and 5 bases from J, leaving 7 bases between. The CDR3: CASSFGGYGYTF. The CDR3 bases are TGTGCCAGCAGCTTTGGGGGATATGGCTACACCTTC.

The rearrangement uses TRBV30 and TRBJ2-1, with TRBD1 as a possible D gene (6 bases). CDR3 length equals 17 residues. Germline CDR1 GTSNPN, CDR2 SVGIG (reference sequence). Trimming took 0 bases from V and 8 from J, leaving 23 bases between them. CDR3 loop: CAWSVLRWELGAYEQFF. CDR3 bases: TGTGCCTGGAGTGTACTACGTTGGGAGTTGGGGGCGTATGAGCAGTTCTTC.

The sample holds a few counts of this clonotype. The rearrangement joins TRBV19 to TRBJ1-5; no definite D call. There are 13 residues in the CDR3. Germline V CDR1 and CDR2: LNHDA, SQIVND (reference sequence). V was clipped by 5 bases and J by 4 bases, with 9 bases between them. In nucleotides, the CDR3 is TGTGCCAGTAGTCGGCAGCCGAATCAGCCCCAGCATTTT. This translates into CASSRQPNQPQHF. The full variable domain, in which reference TRBV19 and TRBJ1-5 provide the parts outside the CDR3, is DGGITQSPKYLFRKEGQNVTLSCEQNLNHDAMYWYRQDPGQGLRLIYYSQIVNDFQKGDIAEGYSVSREKKESFPLTVTSAQKNPTAFYLCASSRQPNQPQHFGDGTRLSIL.